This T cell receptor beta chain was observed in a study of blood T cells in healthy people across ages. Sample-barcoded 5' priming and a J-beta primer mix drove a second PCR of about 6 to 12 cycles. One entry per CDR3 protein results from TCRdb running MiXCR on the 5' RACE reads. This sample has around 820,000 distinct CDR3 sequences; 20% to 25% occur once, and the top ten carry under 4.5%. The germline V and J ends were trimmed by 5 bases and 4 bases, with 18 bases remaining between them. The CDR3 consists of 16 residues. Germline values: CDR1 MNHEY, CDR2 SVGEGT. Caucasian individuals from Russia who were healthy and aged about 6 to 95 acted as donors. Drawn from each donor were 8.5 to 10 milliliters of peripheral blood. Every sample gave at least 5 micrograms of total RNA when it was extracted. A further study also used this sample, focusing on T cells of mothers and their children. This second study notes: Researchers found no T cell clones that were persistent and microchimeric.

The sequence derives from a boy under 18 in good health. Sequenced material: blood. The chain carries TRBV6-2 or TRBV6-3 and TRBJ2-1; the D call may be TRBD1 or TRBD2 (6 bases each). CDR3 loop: CASSPVLGGGYNEQFF. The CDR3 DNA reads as TGTGCCAGCAGTCCAGTTCTCGGGGGCGGGTACAATGAGCAGTTCTTC.